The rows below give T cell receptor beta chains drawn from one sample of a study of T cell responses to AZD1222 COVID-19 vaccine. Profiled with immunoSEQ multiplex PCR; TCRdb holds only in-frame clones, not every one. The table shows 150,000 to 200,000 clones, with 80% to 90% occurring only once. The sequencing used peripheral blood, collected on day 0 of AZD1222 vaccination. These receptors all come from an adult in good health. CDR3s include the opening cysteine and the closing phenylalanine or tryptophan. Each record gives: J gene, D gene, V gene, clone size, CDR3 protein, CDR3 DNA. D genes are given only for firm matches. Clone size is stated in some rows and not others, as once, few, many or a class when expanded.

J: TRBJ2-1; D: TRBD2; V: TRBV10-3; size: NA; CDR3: CAITATSGAYNEQFF; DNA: TGTGCCATCACCGCGACTAGCGGTGCCTACAATGAGCAGTTCTTC
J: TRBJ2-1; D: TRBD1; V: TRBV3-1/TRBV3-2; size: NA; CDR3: CASSHGTGRGEQFF; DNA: TGTGCCAGCAGCCACGGGACAGGGCGGGGTGAGCAGTTCTTC
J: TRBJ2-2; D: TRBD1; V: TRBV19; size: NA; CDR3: CASSVRTGSNTGELFF; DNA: TGTGCCAGTAGTGTTAGGACAGGAAGCAACACCGGGGAGCTGTTTTTT
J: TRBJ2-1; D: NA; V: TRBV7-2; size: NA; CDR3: CASSATSNSYNEQFF; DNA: TGTGCCAGCAGCGCGACTAGTAACTCCTACAATGAGCAGTTCTTC
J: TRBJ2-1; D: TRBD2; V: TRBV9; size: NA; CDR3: CASSVLPGGSYNEQFF; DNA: TGTGCCAGCAGCGTCCTCCCGGGGGGTTCCTACAATGAGCAGTTCTTC
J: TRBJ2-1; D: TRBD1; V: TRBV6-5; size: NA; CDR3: CASSPGTGEYDEQFF; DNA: TGTGCCAGCAGCCCCGGGACAGGGGAGTATGATGAGCAGTTCTTC
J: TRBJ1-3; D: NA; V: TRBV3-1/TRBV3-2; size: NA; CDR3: CASSQGAVGSGNTIYF; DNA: TGTGCCAGCAGCCAAGGCGCGGTGGGGTCTGGAAACACCATATATTTT
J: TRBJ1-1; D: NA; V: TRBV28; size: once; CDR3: CASSTVPMNTEAFF; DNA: TGTGCCAGCAGTACAGTGCCCATGAACACTGAAGCTTTCTTT
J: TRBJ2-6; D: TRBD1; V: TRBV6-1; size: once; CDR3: CASSELPDRVGANVLTF; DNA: TGTGCCAGCAGTGAACTGCCCGACAGGGTTGGGGCCAACGTCCTGACTTTC
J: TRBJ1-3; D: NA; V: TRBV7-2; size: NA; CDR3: CASSFNDGFSGNTIYF; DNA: TGTGCCAGCAGCTTCAACGACGGATTCTCTGGAAACACCATATATTTT
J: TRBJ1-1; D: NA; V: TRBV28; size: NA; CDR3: CASRSAANTEAFF; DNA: TGTGCCAGCAGGTCCGCAGCGAACACTGAAGCTTTCTTT
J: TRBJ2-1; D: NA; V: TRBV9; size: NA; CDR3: CASSVARGGYNEQFF; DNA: TGTGCCAGCAGCGTAGCGAGGGGGGGATACAATGAGCAGTTCTTC
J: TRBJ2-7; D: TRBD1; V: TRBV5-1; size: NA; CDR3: CASSLDRGHKEQYF; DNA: TGCGCCAGCAGCTTGGACAGGGGGCACAAGGAGCAGTACTTC
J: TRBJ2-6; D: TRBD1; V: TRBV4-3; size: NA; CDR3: CASSQFSLSMGQVPSGANVLTF; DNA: TGCGCCAGCAGCCAATTCAGCTTATCTATGGGACAGGTTCCCTCTGGGGCCAACGTCCTGACTTTC